The 17 T cell receptor beta chains listed next were all sequenced from one sample in a study of T cell repertoires in cytomegalovirus infection. TCRdb reprocessed the reads with MiXCR, giving one entry per CDR3 protein. The profile shows fewer than 200,000 distinct CDR3 sequences, approximately 14% of them singletons. Sequencing was carried out using PBMCs. Receptor source: a human donor in good health (CMV status not recorded). Some clones in this sample may be carry-over from other donors' samples.

V and J are TRBV5-1 and TRBJ2-1, with TRBD2 as a possible D gene (6 bases). Trimming shortened V by 4 bases and J by 7 bases, and 21 bases separated the two germline ends. CDR1 is SGHRS and CDR2 is YFSETQ in the germline V gene. The CDR3 is 16 residues long. CDR3 coding DNA: TGCGCCAGCAGCATGATCTCGGGACTCATTATAAATGAGCAGTTCTTC. Its protein product is CASSMISGLIINEQFF. Full variable domain (remainder filled in from reference TRBV5-1 and TRBJ2-1): KAGVTQTPRYLIKTRGQQVTLSCSPISGHRSVSWYQQTPGQGLQFLFEYFSETQRNKGNFPGRFSGRQFSNSRSEMNVSTLELGDSALYLCASSMISGLIINEQFFGPGTRLTVL.

At least ten counts were recorded for this clonotype. This rearrangement joins TRBV7-8 to TRBJ1-4; D is possibly TRBD1 (6 bases). This CDR3 has 16 amino acids. Trimming took 5 bases from V and 4 from J, leaving 17 bases between them. The V gene's germline CDR1 is SGHVS and CDR2 FQNEAQ. The CDR3 sequence: CASSQGSPNLNEKLFF. The CDR3, as DNA: TGTGCCAGCAGCCAGGGGAGTCCCAACCTTAATGAAAAACTGTTTTTT. The complete variable domain, with remaining parts taken from reference TRBV7-8 and TRBJ1-4, reads GAGVSQSPRYKVAKRGQDVALRCDPISGHVSLFWYQQALGQGPEFLTYFQNEAQLDKSGLPSDRFFAERPEGSVSTLKIQRTQQEDSAVYLCASSQGSPNLNEKLFFGSGTQLSVL.

This rearrangement joins TRBV6-5 to TRBJ1-1, with D uncertain. Germline CDR1 is MNHEY and CDR2 is SVGAGI. V was trimmed by 10 bases and J by 1 base, leaving 7 bases between them. This CDR3 region has 11 residues. CDR3 nucleotides: TGTGCCACGTGGGGGAACACTGAAGCTTTCTTT. Translation gives CATWGNTEAFF.

This clonotype was found once. One end of the junction fails to match germline, which may point to a read error. The V call is TRBV27, the J call TRBJ2-7, with D perhaps being TRBD1 or TRBD2 (5 bases each). The germline gives CDR1 MNHEY, CDR2 SMNVEV (reference sequence). CDR3 size: 14 residues. This CDR3 is CASGLRDGPYEQYF. The DNA of the CDR3 is TGTGCCAGCGGTTTAAGGGACGGTCCCTACGAGCAGTACTTC.

The CDR3 sequence: CASSRLAVNNEQFF. CDR3 DNA: TGTGCCAGCAGTCGACTAGCGGTAAACAATGAGCAGTTCTTC. The V gene is TRBV6-2 or TRBV6-3, the J gene TRBJ2-1; 9 positions match TRBD2. The CDR3 loop spans 14 amino acids. Germline CDR1 MNHEY, CDR2 SVGEGT. Trimming cost V 5 bases and J 5 bases; bases outside gene matches: 4.

As DNA, the CDR3 is TGCAGCGTTGAGGGGACCGACTACAATGAGCAGTTCTTC. Encoded protein: CSVEGTDYNEQFF. V is TRBV29-1 and J is TRBJ2-1; perhaps D is TRBD1 or TRBD2 (5 bases each). CDR3 length: 13 amino acids. V lost 3 bases to trimming and J lost 3 bases, with 9 bases between them. Germline-derived CDR1 and CDR2 are SQVTM and ANQGSEA.

The chain joins TRBV5-1 to TRBJ2-7; tentative D call: TRBD1 (6 bases). This CDR3 comprises 13 residues. Germline-derived CDR1 and CDR2 are SGHRS and YFSETQ. Trimming removed 4 bases from V and 6 bases from J, with 14 bases in between. CDR3 loop: CASSRDIYAEQYF. CDR3 coding DNA: TGCGCCAGCAGCAGGGACATATACGCCGAGCAGTACTTC.

This clonotype was detected ten times or more. The chain recombines TRBV28 with TRBJ2-3, with a weak D call TRBD1 (5 bases). Deletions cut 5 bases from V and 3 bases from J, with 18 bases between. CDR1 and CDR2 from the germline V gene are MDHEN and SYDVKM. The CDR3 has 16 amino acids. The CDR3 region is CASSGANPLGTDTQYF. CDR3 sequence (DNA): TGTGCCAGCAGTGGGGCAAATCCCCTGGGGACAGATACGCAGTATTTT.

The chain combines TRBV7-4 with TRBJ2-2, with 12 bases lining up with TRBD2. CDR1 SGHVT and CDR2 SQSDAQ come from the germline V gene. This CDR3 contains 18 residues. V lost 5 bases to trimming and J lost 0 bases; unmatched junction nucleotides: 7. The CDR3 sequence is CASSLRTSGNANTGELFF. In nucleotides, the CDR3 is TGTGCCAGCAGCCTTCGGACTAGCGGGAACGCGAACACCGGGGAGCTGTTTTTT.

This clonotype showed up many times. This sequence joins TRBV12-3 or TRBV12-4 and TRBJ2-1; 12 nucleotides line up with TRBD2. The CDR3 extends over 16 amino acids. Trimming removed 3 bases from V and 7 bases from J; junction bases left unmatched: 7. Here the CDR3 DNA reads TGTGCCAGCAGTTTCCGACTAGCGGGAGCAGGGAATGAGCAGTTCTTC. Translation: CASSFRLAGAGNEQFF.

V is TRBV5-1 and J is TRBJ2-3; D possibly uses TRBD1 or TRBD2 (5 bases each). CDR1 and CDR2 from the germline V gene are SGHRS and YFSETQ. Deletions cut 2 bases from V and 3 bases from J, with 10 bases between. The CDR3 loop spans 14 amino acids. The CDR3 DNA sequence: TGCGCCAGCAGCTTTCTAGGGGAGACAGATACGCAGTATTTT. It specifies CASSFLGETDTQYF.

There are many counts of this clonotype. This chain links TRBV7-2 with TRBJ2-7; 9 nucleotides match TRBD2. V lost 3 bases to trimming and J lost 4 bases; unmatched junction nucleotides: 10. The CDR3 is made up of 16 amino acids. Germline V gives CDR1 SGHTA, CDR2 FQGNSA. The CDR3 loop is CASSLGRAGGRYEQYF. The CDR3 DNA is TGTGCCAGCAGCTTGGGAAGGGCGGGAGGGCGGTACGAGCAGTACTTC.

This clonotype came up many times. This chain joins TRBV7-6 and TRBJ1-1; D remains ambiguous. This CDR3 comprises 15 residues. Trimming cost V 1 base and J 0 bases, with 9 bases left between them. Germline V gene lookup returns CDR1 SGHVS and CDR2 FNYEAQ. The DNA of the CDR3 is TGTGCCAGCAGCTTAGGTCGGGGAATGAACACTGAAGCTTTCTTT. The encoded protein is CASSLGRGMNTEAFF.

The sample holds a few counts of this clonotype. The rearrangement uses TRBV6-1 and TRBJ2-7; TRBD1 matches at 7 bases. CDR1 is MNHNS, CDR2 SASEGT, per germline. The J segment lost 0 bases and the V segment lost 6 bases, leaving 2 bases of the junction unmatched. This CDR3 contains 13 residues. Here the CDR3 reads CASSGQVSYEQYF. CDR3 DNA sequence: TGTGCCAGCAGCGGACAGGTCTCCTACGAGCAGTACTTC.

CDR3 nucleotides: TGTGCCAGCAGCCAAGATAGGAGGGACAGGCAAAACATTCAGTACTTC. Translated, it gives CASSQDRRDRQNIQYF. The gene calls are TRBV14 and TRBJ2-4; 8 bases align to TRBD1. Germline V gives CDR1 SGHDN, CDR2 FVKESK. The CDR3 extends over 16 amino acids. The trim removed 0 bases at V and 5 bases at J, leaving 6 bases unmatched.

The table lists this clonotype with a few counts. This chain joins TRBV7-6 and TRBJ2-5; D remains ambiguous. The germline V gene encodes CDR1 SGHVS and CDR2 FNYEAQ. CDR3 length equals 13 residues. Trimming stripped 0 bases from V and 4 bases from J, with 6 bases between. This CDR3 reads CASSLAWGETQYF. The CDR3 nucleotides are TGTGCCAGCAGCTTAGCGTGGGGAGAGACCCAGTACTTC.

At least ten counts were recorded for this clonotype. V is TRBV7-2 and J is TRBJ1-3; no definite D call. CDR1 is SGHTA and CDR2 is FQGNSA in the germline V gene. CDR3 size: 13 residues. Trimming took 4 bases from V and 4 from J, leaving 8 bases between them. The CDR3 reads CASSSIGGNTIYF. DNA for the CDR3: TGTGCCAGCAGCTCTATCGGGGGAAACACCATATATTTT.